Detailed here is one T cell receptor (beta chain). Its antigen is currently unknown. This specimen comes from a study of CXCR3-negative and CXCR3-positive naive CD8 T cells. By phenotype, naive CD8+ T cells were CD45RO-CCR7+CD27+CD95-. Overall study results and limits: Naive subsets were similarly diverse, while memory CD8+ repertoires were much less diverse.

5' RACE that incorporated UMI labels was used to prepare the TRB cDNA libraries. TCRdb reprocessed the 5' RACE reads and reports one entry per CDR3 protein, with no DNA. Recorded for this sample: tens of thousands of distinct CDR3 sequences. CDR3 length: 14 residues. CDR1 and CDR2 (germline): MNHEY, SVGAGI. The sequenced material came from naive CXCR3- CD8+ T cells from blood. As for subset: CD45RO-CCR7+CD27+CD95- naive CD8+ T cells lacking CXCR3 (TNR3-). This TCR derives from a human donor in good health. Some clones in this sample may be carry-over from other donors' samples. The genes are TRBV6-5 and TRBJ2-5. This CDR3 is CASSDGQATETQYF.